The clone carrying this T cell receptor beta chain occurred many times. The sample originates from a study of early T cells in non-severe SARS-CoV-2 infection. MiXCR was run by TCRdb on the 5' RACE reads, yielding one entry per CDR3 protein. The sample includes 50,000 or so distinct CDR3 sequences, 4.5% to 7% seen only once; the top ten take around 4.1%. Trimming left V 6 bases short and J 4 bases short, with 12 bases between. The CDR3 has 13 residues. The receptor comes from an adult who was a healthcare worker with PCR-confirmed SARS-CoV-2 infection or an uninfected control (not recorded which). V usage is TRBV12-3 or TRBV12-4 and J usage is TRBJ2-5; tentatively, D is TRBD2 (6 bases). The sequencing sample was made of whole blood. CDR3 residues: CASRGEGLETQYF. Here the CDR3 DNA reads TGTGCCAGCAGGGGAGAGGGACTAGAGACCCAGTACTTC.